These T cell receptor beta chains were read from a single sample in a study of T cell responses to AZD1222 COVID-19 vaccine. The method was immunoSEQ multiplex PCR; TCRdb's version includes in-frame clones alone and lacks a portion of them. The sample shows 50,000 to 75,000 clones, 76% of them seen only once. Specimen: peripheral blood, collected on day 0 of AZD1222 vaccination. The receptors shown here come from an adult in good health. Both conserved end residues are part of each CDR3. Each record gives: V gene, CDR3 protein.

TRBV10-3	CANGQSNQPQHF
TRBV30	CAWSIGRDEKLFF
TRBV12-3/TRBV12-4	CASSLKRYTQYF
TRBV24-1	CATSDLHADPHEQFF
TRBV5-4	CASKGDTIQETQYF
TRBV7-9	CASSRNLVYGYTF
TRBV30	CAWSVNGNQPQHF
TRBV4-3	CASSHGENNYGYTF
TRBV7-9	CASSPQLAGGPTGELFF
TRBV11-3	CASSSDSDGYAEAFF
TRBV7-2	CASSLGRLSNQPQHF
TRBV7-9	CASSPIGLASYEQYF
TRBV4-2	CASSRGLTNTGELFF
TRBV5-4	CASNPFGASDEQFF
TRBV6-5	CASRLQFATNEKLFF
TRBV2	CASSEDAGFTEAFF
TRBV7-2	CASSVAGGEALYNEQFF
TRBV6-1	CASSEGETSNEKLFF
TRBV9	CASSVDGTNDSPLHF
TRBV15	CATSGQWGAKRSYNEQFF
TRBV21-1	CASSIYPMTSGNTIYF
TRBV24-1	CATSDLTVSGANVLTF
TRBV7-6	CASSPGQGGNQPQHF
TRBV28	CATRGGTLSNQPQHF
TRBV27	CASSLKGGGRYEQYF
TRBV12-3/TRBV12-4	CASSLTDTGELFF
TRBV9	CASSSPRASGGGDTQYF
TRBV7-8	CASSKGTGGFYGYTF
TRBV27	CASSLGTRAARYTF
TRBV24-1	CATRVGPSTYYEQYF
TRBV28	CASSLTGGEGEQYF
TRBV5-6	CASSLQGGDTEAFF
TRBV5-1	CASALGQETQYF
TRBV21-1	CASSVPQGASGNTIYF
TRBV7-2	CASSLGRGRGSAEAFF
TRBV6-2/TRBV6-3	CASSGDRKPSYGYTF
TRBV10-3	CAISDKGEPLNEKLFF
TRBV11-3	CASSLPGADTQYF
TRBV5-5	CASSKEVGTVKYGYTF
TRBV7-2	CASSSTIAKNIQYF
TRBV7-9	CASSTTWGGSSYNEQFF
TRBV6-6	CASRKGAQAGELFF
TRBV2	CASTPDGAGGGNTGELFF
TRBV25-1	CASSEEDPVWTGELFF
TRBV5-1	CASSGQGGTGELFF
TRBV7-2	CASSLAAVNTEAFF
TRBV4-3	CASSQDGPEQGLTEAFF
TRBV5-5	CASSRTGGRYEQYF
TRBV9	CASSETGLDVETQYF
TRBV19	CATLLAGGYEQYF
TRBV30	CALQDRLQGNEQFF
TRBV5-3	CARSPEGGAKDTQYF
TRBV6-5	CASRDSGQLVYGYTF
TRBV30	CAWRPGPTEAFF
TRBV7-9	CASRTAAHTEAFF
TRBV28	CASKGTGYYGYTF
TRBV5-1	CASSLDRGLNEKLFF
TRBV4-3	CASSQDRQGYEQYF
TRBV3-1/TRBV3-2	CASGLQGRTDTQYF
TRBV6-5	CASSPTGNSYEQYF